This TCR beta chain is drawn from a study of blood T cell repertoires in COVID-19. About the research overall: There were acute and convalescent COVID-19 samples, and they came from the United States, Italy and Spain. The cDNA or gDNA used as material had been derived from T cells, B-cell-depleted T cells, or PBMCs.

This clone was recorded a few times. As handled by the study authors: Amplification with reference gene primers provided the estimates of nucleated cell counts. TCRdb's table, derived via immunoSEQ multiplex PCR, lists solely in-frame clones and lacks some. The V and J calls and the clone size are those of that table, but D and trimming were determined from the DNA. Of some 250,000 clones listed, less than 85% are singletons. This TCR derives from a woman aged 18-29 years with acute or convalescent COVID-19. Sequencing was carried out using peripheral blood.

DNA for the CDR3: TGTGCCAGCAGCTTATCTATGGGGGGTTTGTCTGAAGCTTTCTTT. This codes for CASSLSMGGLSEAFF. The chain recombines TRBV7-2 with TRBJ1-1, with D maybe TRBD1 (5 bases). Germline CDR1 reads SGHTA; CDR2 reads FQGNSA. V was trimmed by 2 bases and J by 6 bases, leaving 16 bases between them. The CDR3 runs to 15 residues.